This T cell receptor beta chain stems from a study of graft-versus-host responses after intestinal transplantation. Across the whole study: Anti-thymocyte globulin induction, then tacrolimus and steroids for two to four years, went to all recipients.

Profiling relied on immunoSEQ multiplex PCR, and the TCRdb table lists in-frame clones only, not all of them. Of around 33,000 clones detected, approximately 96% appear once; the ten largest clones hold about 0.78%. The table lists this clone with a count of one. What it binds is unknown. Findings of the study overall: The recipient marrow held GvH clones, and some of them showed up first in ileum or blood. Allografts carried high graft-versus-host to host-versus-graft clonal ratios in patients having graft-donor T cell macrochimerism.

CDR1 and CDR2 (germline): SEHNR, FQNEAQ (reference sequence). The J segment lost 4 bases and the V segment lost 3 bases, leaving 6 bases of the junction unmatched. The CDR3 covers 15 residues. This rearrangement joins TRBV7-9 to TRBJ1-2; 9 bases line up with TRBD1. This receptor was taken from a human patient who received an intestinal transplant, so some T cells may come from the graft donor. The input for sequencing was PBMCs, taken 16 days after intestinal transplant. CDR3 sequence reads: CASSFPDRGIYGYTF. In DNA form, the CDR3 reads TGTGCCAGCAGCTTCCCGGACAGGGGAATCTATGGCTACACCTTC.